These T cell receptor beta chains were read from a single sample in a study of T cells in localized non-small cell lung cancer. Sequenced by immunoSEQ multiplex PCR; TCRdb stores in-frame clones only, minus some. Here the sample spans some 4,000 clones, 38% being singletons. The input for sequencing was lung tumor tissue, taken before any cancer treatment. Receptors originate from a woman aged 35 to 70 with stage I lung adenocarcinoma. The CDR3 runs from the conserved cysteine through the conserved F or W. Each record gives: J gene, V gene, clone size, D gene, CDR3 DNA, CDR3 protein. The D gene is left open where the match is weak. Part of the rows lack a size; the others show once, few, many or a class for expanded clones.

J gene: TRBJ2-7
V gene: TRBV27
clone size: few
D gene: NA
CDR3 DNA: TGTGCCAGCAGTCCAGGCCCACCGGGACAAAGCTCCTACGAGCAGTACTTC
CDR3 protein: CASSPGPPGQSSYEQYF

J gene: TRBJ2-5
V gene: TRBV19
clone size: NA
D gene: TRBD2
CDR3 DNA: TGTGCCAGTAGCGTCCTCGGGGGGGGAGAGACCCAGTACTTC
CDR3 protein: CASSVLGGGETQYF

J gene: TRBJ1-1
V gene: TRBV12-5
clone size: once
D gene: NA
CDR3 DNA: TGTGCTAGTGGCCGGGACAACACTGAAGCTTTCTTT
CDR3 protein: CASGRDNTEAFF

J gene: TRBJ2-1
V gene: TRBV6-8
clone size: medium-sized
D gene: TRBD2
CDR3 DNA: TGTGCCAGCAGGGGAACAGGGCCGTCTAGCGGGAGCTGGGCTCGCGGTGAGCAGTTCTTC
CDR3 protein: CASRGTGPSSGSWARGEQFF

J gene: TRBJ2-2
V gene: TRBV25-1
clone size: NA
D gene: NA
CDR3 DNA: TGTGCCAGCAGTGAATACAGGGACACCGGGGAGCTGTTTTTT
CDR3 protein: CASSEYRDTGELFF

J gene: TRBJ1-5
V gene: TRBV6-8
clone size: few
D gene: NA
CDR3 DNA: TGTGCCAGCAGCGCGACCGGGGGGGGCAATCAGCCCCAGCATTTT
CDR3 protein: CASSATGGGNQPQHF

J gene: TRBJ2-5
V gene: TRBV29-1
clone size: NA
D gene: TRBD1
CDR3 DNA: TGCAGCGTTAGGGGACAGGGGGAGACCCAGTACTTC
CDR3 protein: CSVRGQGETQYF

J gene: TRBJ2-6
V gene: TRBV29-1
clone size: once
D gene: TRBD1
CDR3 DNA: TGCAGCGTTGTAGGGACAGACTTACACTTTGGGGTCAACGTCCTGACTTTC
CDR3 protein: CSVVGTDLHFGVNVLTF

J gene: TRBJ1-4
V gene: TRBV14
clone size: NA
D gene: NA
CDR3 DNA: TGTGCCAGCAGCCAGCCCAGTTTTGATGAAAAACTGTTTTTT
CDR3 protein: CASSQPSFDEKLFF

J gene: TRBJ1-5
V gene: TRBV9
clone size: NA
D gene: NA
CDR3 DNA: TGTGCCAGCAGTGGGGTAATAAGCAATCAGCCCCAGCATTTT
CDR3 protein: CASSGVISNQPQHF

J gene: TRBJ2-3
V gene: TRBV5-1
clone size: once
D gene: NA
CDR3 DNA: TGCGCCAGCAGTGGTCAGAAGTCCACAGATACGCAGTATTTT
CDR3 protein: CASSGQKSTDTQYF

J gene: TRBJ2-3
V gene: TRBV6-8
clone size: NA
D gene: NA
CDR3 DNA: TGTGCCAGCAGTGGGACGATCACAGATACGCAGTATTTT
CDR3 protein: CASSGTITDTQYF

J gene: TRBJ2-2
V gene: TRBV4-1
clone size: NA
D gene: NA
CDR3 DNA: TGCGCCAGCAGCCAAGATCTTCAGCGGCGCAAGGAGCTGTTTTTT
CDR3 protein: CASSQDLQRRKELFF

J gene: TRBJ2-5
V gene: TRBV11-3
clone size: few
D gene: TRBD2
CDR3 DNA: TGTGCCAGCAGCTTGGGCGGGGGGGTAAAGACCCAGTACTTC
CDR3 protein: CASSLGGGVKTQYF

J gene: TRBJ2-5
V gene: TRBV5-1
clone size: NA
D gene: TRBD1
CDR3 DNA: TGCGCCAGCAGCCCTCGACAGGGCCACCGAGAGACCCAGTACTTC
CDR3 protein: CASSPRQGHRETQYF

J gene: TRBJ2-1
V gene: TRBV11-3
clone size: NA
D gene: NA
CDR3 DNA: TGTGCCAGCAGCTTAGAAAGGGGGGGACTTGGGCAGTTCTTC
CDR3 protein: CASSLERGGLGQFF

J gene: TRBJ2-1
V gene: TRBV28
clone size: NA
D gene: NA
CDR3 DNA: TGTGCCAGCAGTTTAGAGATCTACAATGAGCAGTTCTTC
CDR3 protein: CASSLEIYNEQFF

J gene: TRBJ2-5
V gene: TRBV10-1
clone size: few
D gene: NA
CDR3 DNA: TGCGCCACCGAGGATGGAAGTGCCCTACGGACCCAGTACTTC
CDR3 protein: CATEDGSALRTQYF

J gene: TRBJ2-3
V gene: TRBV6-8
clone size: few
D gene: TRBD1
CDR3 DNA: TGTGCCAGCAGGACAGGGACAGATACGCAGTATTTT
CDR3 protein: CASRTGTDTQYF

J gene: TRBJ1-3
V gene: TRBV28
clone size: few
D gene: NA
CDR3 DNA: TGTGCCAGCAGCCCGGGGCGGGGGACGAACACCATATATTTT
CDR3 protein: CASSPGRGTNTIYF

J gene: TRBJ2-3
V gene: TRBV9
clone size: few
D gene: NA
CDR3 DNA: TGTGCCAGCACTATAAGAGTGGGCGGCGGCACAGATACGCAGTATTTT
CDR3 protein: CASTIRVGGGTDTQYF

J gene: TRBJ1-1
V gene: TRBV6-8
clone size: few
D gene: NA
CDR3 DNA: TGTGCCAGCCAGGGGACTTACAGGAATGAAGCTTTCTTT
CDR3 protein: CASQGTYRNEAFF

J gene: TRBJ1-2
V gene: TRBV19
clone size: few
D gene: NA
CDR3 DNA: TGTGCCAGTAGTAACGGGCAGGGGCTCGCCTATGGCTACACCTTC
CDR3 protein: CASSNGQGLAYGYTF

J gene: TRBJ2-7
V gene: TRBV28
clone size: NA
D gene: NA
CDR3 DNA: TGTGCCAGCAGTTCGGGGGAGAAAATCTACGAGCAGTACTTC
CDR3 protein: CASSSGEKIYEQYF

J gene: TRBJ1-1
V gene: TRBV25-1
clone size: NA
D gene: NA
CDR3 DNA: TGTGCCAGCATGACAAGAGGCGGCACTGAAGCTTTCTTT
CDR3 protein: CASMTRGGTEAFF

J gene: TRBJ2-7
V gene: TRBV11-3
clone size: few
D gene: NA
CDR3 DNA: TGTGCCAGCAGCTTTGGAGGACTTTTGGCTTACGAGCAGTACTTC
CDR3 protein: CASSFGGLLAYEQYF

J gene: TRBJ1-1
V gene: TRBV29-1
clone size: NA
D gene: NA
CDR3 DNA: TGCAGCGTTGGTAGCGGACCAAACACTGAAGCTTTCTTT
CDR3 protein: CSVGSGPNTEAFF

J gene: TRBJ2-2
V gene: TRBV28
clone size: NA
D gene: NA
CDR3 DNA: TGTGCCAGCAGTTTTTGGGGAACTAACACCGGGGAGCTGTTTTTT
CDR3 protein: CASSFWGTNTGELFF

J gene: TRBJ2-1
V gene: TRBV14
clone size: few
D gene: NA
CDR3 DNA: TGTGCCAGCAGCCAAGGTATTAGCTCCTACAATGAGCAGTTCTTC
CDR3 protein: CASSQGISSYNEQFF

J gene: TRBJ2-7
V gene: TRBV11-3
clone size: NA
D gene: NA
CDR3 DNA: TGTGCCAGCAGCTTAGTAGGAACTAGGGGGAACGAGCAGTACTTC
CDR3 protein: CASSLVGTRGNEQYF

J gene: TRBJ1-5
V gene: TRBV15
clone size: few
D gene: NA
CDR3 DNA: TGTGCCACCAGCAGAGATAGGAAACATAATCAGCCCCAGCATTTT
CDR3 protein: CATSRDRKHNQPQHF

J gene: TRBJ2-5
V gene: TRBV5-1
clone size: NA
D gene: TRBD1
CDR3 DNA: TGCGCCAGCAGCCCGGGGACAGATCAAGAGACCCAGTACTTC
CDR3 protein: CASSPGTDQETQYF

J gene: TRBJ2-1
V gene: TRBV6-8
clone size: few
D gene: TRBD2
CDR3 DNA: TGTGCCAGCAGTTACGGGAGCGGGGGGGAGGAGTTCTTC
CDR3 protein: CASSYGSGGEEFF

J gene: TRBJ2-7
V gene: TRBV14
clone size: NA
D gene: TRBD2
CDR3 DNA: TGTGCCAGCAGCCAAGTATCGGGACTAGCGGGAAACTCGCAGTACTTC
CDR3 protein: CASSQVSGLAGNSQYF

J gene: TRBJ1-1
V gene: TRBV19
clone size: once
D gene: NA
CDR3 DNA: TGTGCCAGTATGTTGACAGCAACCATGAACACTGAAGCTTTCTTT
CDR3 protein: CASMLTATMNTEAFF

J gene: TRBJ2-7
V gene: TRBV11-3
clone size: medium-sized
D gene: NA
CDR3 DNA: TGTGCCAGCAGCTTTGCTCTCATTGGGTTTGAGCAGTACTTC
CDR3 protein: CASSFALIGFEQYF

J gene: TRBJ1-2
V gene: TRBV28
clone size: NA
D gene: TRBD1
CDR3 DNA: TGTGCCAGCACCGGGACAGTTTCCCCCTATGGCTACACCTTC
CDR3 protein: CASTGTVSPYGYTF

J gene: TRBJ1-1
V gene: TRBV12-5
clone size: few
D gene: NA
CDR3 DNA: TGTGCTTCCACCAAGGATAGCACTGAAGCTTTCTTT
CDR3 protein: CASTKDSTEAFF

J gene: TRBJ2-1
V gene: TRBV11-3
clone size: medium-sized
D gene: NA
CDR3 DNA: TGTGCCAGCAGTTCCGGGACATTACCCTACAATGAGCAGTTCTTC
CDR3 protein: CASSSGTLPYNEQFF

J gene: TRBJ1-5
V gene: TRBV19
clone size: NA
D gene: NA
CDR3 DNA: TGTGCCAGTACCCTCCTGTGGTCTAGCAATCAGCCCCAGCATTTT
CDR3 protein: CASTLLWSSNQPQHF

J gene: TRBJ2-1
V gene: TRBV9
clone size: NA
D gene: TRBD2
CDR3 DNA: TGTGCCAGCACCCGAGCGGGAGGCCGGTTGATCGAGCAGTTCTTC
CDR3 protein: CASTRAGGRLIEQFF

J gene: TRBJ2-3
V gene: TRBV7-5
clone size: medium-sized
D gene: NA
CDR3 DNA: TGTGCCAGCAGCCTTTACCGGGTCGGAGCAGATACGCAGTATTTT
CDR3 protein: CASSLYRVGADTQYF

J gene: TRBJ2-2
V gene: TRBV5-1
clone size: few
D gene: TRBD1
CDR3 DNA: TGCGCCAGCAGCTATGGACAGGGATGGTTTCAAACCGGGGAGCTGTTTTTT
CDR3 protein: CASSYGQGWFQTGELFF

J gene: TRBJ2-5
V gene: TRBV18
clone size: NA
D gene: NA
CDR3 DNA: TGTGCCAGCTCAGCTAATCCGGGACACCAAGAGACCCAGTACTTC
CDR3 protein: CASSANPGHQETQYF

J gene: TRBJ1-3
V gene: TRBV6-8
clone size: few
D gene: TRBD1
CDR3 DNA: TGTGCCAGCATGCAGGGGGCGTACGGAAACACCATATATTTT
CDR3 protein: CASMQGAYGNTIYF